Given below is one T cell receptor beta chain in context. Antigen: not known. Within the sample, other DNA sequences also encode this same CDR3. The sample is drawn from a study of graft-versus-host responses after intestinal transplantation. Produced via immunoSEQ multiplex PCR; TCRdb's table is partial and in-frame only. The sample shows approximately 60,000 clones, 85% to 95% of them seen only once. V dropped 0 bases and J dropped 4 bases, with 7 bases sitting between them. The CDR3 contains 13 residues. Germline lookup yields CDR1 MGHRA and CDR2 YSYEKL. The TCR comes from a human donor who was the organ donor for an intestinal transplant. Source: unstimulated CD8+ T cells sorted from spleen or lymph node cells, taken before transplant. The rearrangement joins TRBV4-1 to TRBJ2-7; possible D gene TRBD2, 5 bases. CDR3 amino acids: CASSQDRGYEQYF. In DNA, the CDR3 is TGCGCCAGCAGCCAAGATCGGGGTTACGAGCAGTACTTC.